These 31 T cell receptor beta chains share one sample of origin, sequenced in a study of tumor and adjacent non-tumor tissue in lung cancer. The template was RNA from unsorted bulk tissue. This non-tumor lung sample came from over 3 cm beyond the tumor edge. Three rounds of nested PCR, following a modified ARM-PCR protocol, produced the TCRbeta library. TCRdb reanalysed the multiplex PCR reads using MiXCR and keeps one entry per CDR3 protein. The sample has more than 75,000 distinct CDR3 sequences, 80% seen once. The sample consisted of distant non-tumor lung tissue. The receptors derive from a man in his 60s with small cell lung cancer.

Comments on this clonotype: Since the CDR3 does not end with the conserved phenylalanine or tryptophan, this likely comes from a read error. CDR3 sequence (DNA): TGTGCCAGCCTGGAGCGGCAGGGTGACAATGAGCAGTTCTTA. Protein sequence: CASLERQGDNEQFL. The chain couples TRBV11-2 to TRBJ2-1; D tentatively reads TRBD1 or TRBD2 (5 bases each). The CDR3 consists of 14 residues. Trimming left V 8 bases short and J 5 bases short, with 16 bases between. From germline, CDR1 is SGHAT and CDR2 FQNNGV.

The CDR3 sequence is CARNQAETQYF. CDR3 nucleotides: TGTGCCAGGAATCAGGCGGAGACCCAGTACTTC. V usage is TRBV11-2 and J usage is TRBJ2-5, with unresolved D. Trimming took off 9 bases at V and 5 bases at J, with 10 bases between the two ends. The CDR3 contains 11 residues. The V gene's germline CDR1 is SGHAT and CDR2 FQNNGV.

In its sample, this clonotype was seen many times. This sequence joins TRBV12-3 or TRBV12-4 and TRBJ1-2, with 7 bases that match TRBD1. This CDR3 contains 13 residues. V lost 4 bases and J lost 7; bases outside the gene matches: 6. For the CDR3, the DNA is TGTGCCAGCAGTTATAAGGGGGCAAGTGGCTACACCTTC. This codes for CASSYKGASGYTF.

Notes on this clonotype: A much larger clone differs from this one at a single base, so this may be a read error. This chain connects TRBV6-1 to TRBJ1-5; 8 positions match TRBD1. CDR3 length: 13 amino acids. Germline values: CDR1 MNHNS, CDR2 SASEGT. The CDR3 nucleotides read TGTGCCAGTGGGACAGGTTGGAATCAGTCCCAGCATTTT. It encodes CASGTGWNQSQHF.

A word on this clonotype: The junction departs from germline at one end; a sequencing error may be responsible. This CDR3 reads CASSQGDAAEAIF. The CDR3 DNA is TGTGCCAGCAGCCAAGGGGACGCGGCTGAAGCTATCTTC. The V gene is TRBV4-2, the J gene TRBJ1-1; D is possibly TRBD1 (5 bases). CDR1 LGHNA and CDR2 YNFKEQ come from the germline V gene. The CDR3 has 13 residues.

As concerns this clonotype: At one of its ends the junction is not consistent with the germline gene, which may arise from a read error. The CDR3 sequence: CANSSHQGANYGYTF. The CDR3 nucleotides read TGTGCCAACAGTTCGCACCAGGGGGCGAACTATGGCTACACCTTC. The chain combines TRBV12-3 or TRBV12-4 with TRBJ1-2; TRBD1 matches at 8 bases. The CDR3 has 15 residues.

A note on this clonotype: This likely comes from a read error, as the CDR3 has no conserved phenylalanine or tryptophan at its end. This chain connects TRBV7-9 to TRBJ2-1, with 11 bases identical to TRBD2. Germline CDR1 reads SEHNR; CDR2 reads FQNEAQ (reference sequence). This CDR3 contains 17 residues. The CDR3 is CTSSLALTSGRVDEQFS. The DNA of the CDR3 is TGTACCAGCAGCTTAGCGCTTACTAGCGGGAGAGTCGATGAGCAGTTCTCC.

A few counts support this clonotype. No conserved phenylalanine or tryptophan ends this CDR3, so it is likely a read error. The V call is TRBV11-2, the J call TRBJ2-1; D call uncertain. V was clipped by 1 base and J by 0 bases, with 7 bases between them. The CDR3 consists of 15 residues. Per germline, CDR1 SGHAT and CDR2 FQNNGV. The CDR3 DNA follows: TGTGCCAGCAGCTTAGCCTCTAGCTCCTACAATGAGCAGTTCTAC. Translation gives CASSLASSSYNEQFY.

A note on this clonotype: Compared with germline, one end of the junction differs, possibly owing to a read error. CDR3 in amino acids: CASSYVSSGSATQYF. DNA for the CDR3: TGTGCCAGCAGTTACGTGTCTAGCGGGAGTGCTACGCAATATTTT. This chain uses TRBV6-5 with TRBJ2-3, with TRBD2 identical over 10 bases. This CDR3 is 15 amino acids long. Germline V gene sequence: CDR1 MNHEY, CDR2 SVGAGI.

As to this clonotype: The CDR3 ends on some other residue instead of the conserved phenylalanine or tryptophan, so this is likely a read error. The gene calls are TRBV12-5 and TRBJ2-1, with TRBD2 identical over 10 bases. CDR1 and CDR2 from the germline V gene are LGHNT and FRNRAP. The CDR3 sequence is 17 residues long. The CDR3 DNA reads TGTGTTAATGGTCCCTCTATACAGCGGGAGGGCCTCAATGAGCAGTTCTCC. Residues: CVNGPSIQREGLNEQFS.

V and J are TRBV11-2 and TRBJ1-2; weak D call: TRBD1 (6 bases). This CDR3 spans 14 amino acids. Trimming took off 0 bases at V and 9 bases at J, with 14 bases between the two ends. The V gene's germline CDR1 is SGHAT and CDR2 FQNNGV. The CDR3 protein is CASSLDPGETRYTF. CDR3 nucleotide sequence: TGTGCCAGCAGCTTAGATCCAGGGGAGACCCGCTACACCTTC.

Concerning this clonotype itself: Germline and junction disagree at one end, which may indicate a read error. The V call is TRBV6-1, the J call TRBJ2-3, with D uncertain. The CDR3 sequence is 14 residues long. CDR1 and CDR2 (germline): MNHNS, SASEGT. DNA of the CDR3: TGTGCCAGCTCCTGGGAAATCGGCACAGATACGCTGTATTTT. This gives the protein CASSWEIGTDTLYF.

The V gene is TRBV11-2, the J gene TRBJ2-7; 8 bases map to TRBD1. Germline CDR1 reads SGHAT; CDR2 reads FQNNGV. The CDR3 length is 12 residues. DNA for the CDR3: TGTGTCAGACGGACAGGGTTGGGTGAGCAGTACGTT. Translated: CVRRTGLGEQYV.

Points on this clonotype: Given a much more abundant clone one base away, this may be a read error. V usage is TRBV5-8 and J usage is TRBJ2-1; 7 bases align to TRBD2. This CDR3 contains 18 residues. The germline V gene encodes CDR1 SGHTS and CDR2 YDEGEE. Unmatched junction bases numbered 13, after V lost 1 base and J lost 3 bases. CDR3 residues: CASSLLGRASGLYNEQFF. The CDR3 region has the DNA TGTGCCAGCAGCTTGCTCGGGCGGGCTAGCGGTCTCTACAATGAGCAGTTCTTC.

Comments on this clonotype: A read error may produce the germline difference seen at one junction end. The chain combines TRBV10-3 with TRBJ2-2; 12 nucleotides match TRBD2. This CDR3 comprises 17 residues. Germline CDR1 reads ENHRY; CDR2 reads SYGVKD. The CDR3 coding sequence is TGTGCCATCAGTGAAAGCTCAAGACTAGCGGGAGCCTGGGAGCTGTCTTTT. Residues: CAISESSRLAGAWELSF.

This clonotype has more than one count but fewer than ten. This chain links TRBV24-1 with TRBJ1-2, with 8 bases fitting TRBD1. CDR1 and CDR2 from the germline V gene are KGHDR and SFDVKD. V shed 4 bases and J 7 bases; nucleotides not matched to a gene: 7. The CDR3 runs to 14 residues. The CDR3 reads CATSESDRVGGYTF. CDR3 in DNA: TGTGCCACCAGTGAGTCGGACAGGGTGGGTGGCTACACCTTC.

The chain is built from TRBV11-2 and TRBJ2-1, with D possibly being TRBD1 or TRBD2 (5 bases each). The CDR3 runs 14 residues. Germline V CDR1 and CDR2: SGHAT, FQNNGV. Trimming took off 6 bases at V and 4 bases at J, with 13 bases between the two ends. CDR3 sequence: CASSWDVWYNEQFF. CDR3 in DNA: TGTGCCAGCAGTTGGGACGTATGGTACAATGAGCAGTTCTTC.

V and J are TRBV6-5 and TRBJ2-2; D not certain. With 10 bases removed from V and 4 bases from J, the gap between germline ends came to 19 bases. Germline V gives CDR1 MNHEY, CDR2 SVGAGI. This CDR3 is built from 15 residues. In DNA, the CDR3 is TGTGCCAACTCCACCTGTATTGAGGCCACCGGGGAGCTGTTTTTT. Protein product: CANSTCIEATGELFF.

The chain recombines TRBV12-3 or TRBV12-4 with TRBJ1-4; weak D call: TRBD1 (5 bases). CDR3 size: 14 residues. Between the trimmed V and J ends, which lost 8 bases and 8 bases, there was a span of 18 bases. CDR3 sequence reads: CASGYSGHGEKLFF. CDR3 nucleotide sequence: TGTGCCAGCGGTTATTCGGGGCATGGCGAAAAACTGTTTTTT.

On this clonotype: As the CDR3 is not closed by the conserved phenylalanine or tryptophan, this likely results from a read error. The V gene is TRBV12-3 or TRBV12-4, the J gene TRBJ2-1; D is ambiguous. The CDR3 totals 12 residues. Trimming removed 4 bases from V and 10 bases from J, with 11 bases in between. For the CDR3, the DNA is TGTGCCAGCAGTTCCTCAGGATGGGAGCAGTTCTTA. It codes for CASSSSGWEQFL.

This clonotype was observed at least ten times. An end of the junction does not agree with germline; a read error may underlie this. V usage is TRBV11-2 and J usage is TRBJ2-1; possibly TRBD2 for D (5 bases). This CDR3 is 13 amino acids long. The germline CDR1 and CDR2 sequences are SGHAT and FQNNGV. CDR3 DNA sequence: TGTGCCAGCAGCTTAGATCCTCTAGCAGGTCTGGTCTTC. Encoded protein: CASSLDPLAGLVF.

Comments on this clonotype: One junction end does not reproduce the germline sequence, and a read error may be involved. This sequence joins TRBV12-3 or TRBV12-4 and TRBJ2-2; a weak D match, TRBD1 (6 bases). The CDR3 is 15 residues long. The CDR3 bases are TGTGCAAGCAACAACGACAGGATACACACCGGGGAGCTGTTTTTT. It encodes CASNNDRIHTGELFF.

About this clonotype itself: A much larger clone lies a single base off, so this may be a read error. V and J are TRBV30 and TRBJ1-5, with D perhaps TRBD1 (5 bases). This CDR3 comprises 14 residues. V gave up 2 bases and J gave up 4 bases, with 12 bases separating them. Germline V gene lookup returns CDR1 GTSNPN and CDR2 SVGIG (reference sequence). The CDR3 loop reads CAWSPRRVNQPQHF. The CDR3 DNA reads as TGTGCCTGGAGTCCTCGCAGGGTGAATCAGCCCCAGCATTTT.

The chain is built from TRBV11-3 and TRBJ2-1; the match to TRBD2 covers 9 bases. After removal of 5 bases from V and 7 bases from J, the junction contained 9 bases not matched to a gene. This CDR3 is built from 15 residues. The V gene's germline CDR1 is SGHNT and CDR2 YENEEA. CDR3 DNA: TGTGCCAGCAGCCCTAGCGGGGTAGCCCATAATGAGCAGTTCTTC. Residues: CASSPSGVAHNEQFF.

To note about this clonotype: The final CDR3 position lacks the conserved phenylalanine or tryptophan, pointing to a likely read error. The chain carries TRBV6-4 and TRBJ2-1; D is possibly TRBD2 (6 bases). This CDR3 is 15 amino acids long. Deletions cut 2 bases from V and 8 bases from J, with 16 bases between. The germline V gene encodes CDR1 MRHNA and CDR2 SNTAGT. The CDR3 DNA sequence: TGTGCCAGCAGTGACCGGGCCGGGAGTGGTTATGAGCAGTTCCTC. Amino acid sequence: CASSDRAGSGYEQFL.

This clonotype showed up many times. V gene TRBV4-1 combines with J gene TRBJ2-1, with 8 positions matching TRBD2. The CDR3 sequence is 16 residues long. Germline V gives CDR1 MGHRA, CDR2 YSYEKL. The V gene end was trimmed by 0 bases and the J gene end by 4 bases; junction bases not matched to a gene: 5. The CDR3 DNA follows: TGCGCCAGCAGCCAAGAATCGGCTAGCGGGTACAATGAGCAGTTCTTC. Its translation: CASSQESASGYNEQFF.

A word on this clonotype: The junction departs from the called germline gene at one end, perhaps through a read error. V gene TRBV20-1 combines with J gene TRBJ2-1, with TRBD2 matching 10 bases. From germline, CDR1 is DFQATT and CDR2 SNEGSKA (reference sequence). CDR3 length equals 18 residues. Here the CDR3 reads CSASVLAGATSSYNEQLF. In nucleotides, the CDR3 is TGCAGTGCTAGTGTCCTAGCGGGAGCCACGAGCTCCTACAATGAGCAGTTATTC.

This clonotype was observed many times. The rearrangement joins TRBV20-1 to TRBJ1-1, with TRBD1 identical over 8 bases. V was clipped by 6 bases and J by 0 bases; unmatched bases: 0. Per the germline V gene, CDR1 is DFQATT and CDR2 is SNEGSKA (reference sequence). CDR3 length equals 12 residues. As DNA, the CDR3 is TGCAGTGCGACAGGGGTGAACACTGAAGCTTTCTTT. The encoded protein is CSATGVNTEAFF.

As to this clonotype: The conserved phenylalanine or tryptophan normally closing the CDR3 is absent here, so this likely arose from a read error. The V and J genes are TRBV11-3 and TRBJ2-5; D gene ambiguous. This CDR3 is 11 amino acids long. Germline V gives CDR1 SGHNT, CDR2 YENEEA. CDR3 region: CASSLLESQYS. The CDR3 nucleotides read TGTGCCAGCAGCTTACTAGAGAGCCAGTACTCC.

This clonotype was found many times. The V and J genes are TRBV13 and TRBJ2-1; 9 nucleotides agree with TRBD2. V lost 7 bases, J lost 6 bases, and 13 bases stayed unmatched. The CDR3 sequence is 16 residues long. Per germline, CDR1 PRHDT and CDR2 FYEKMQ (reference sequence). The CDR3 DNA reads as TGTGCCAGCACCCCACCCGGGGCGGGAGGGCTCAATGAGCAGTTCTTC. Translating it yields CASTPPGAGGLNEQFF.

As to this clonotype: Sequence at one end of the junction differs from germline and may be a read error. The chain links TRBV6-1 to TRBJ1-1, with D uncertain. This CDR3 is 14 amino acids long. The germline V gene encodes CDR1 MNHNS and CDR2 SASEGT. This CDR3 reads CASTRGEQNTEAFF. CDR3 DNA: TGTGCCAGCACACGAGGCGAACAGAACACCGAAGCTTTCTTT.